This T cell receptor beta chain was obtained from a study of blood T cell repertoires in COVID-19. Across the whole study: Samples taken during acute and convalescent COVID-19 were collected in the United States, Italy and Spain. Nucleic acid was either cDNA or gDNA, and it came from T cells, B-cell-depleted T cells, or PBMCs.

Authors' processing steps: From reference gene primer amplification, estimates of nucleated cell counts were derived. This table comes from immunoSEQ multiplex PCR, and its TCRdb copy is limited to in-frame clones, with some not included. V and J calls and clone size are as listed in that table; D and trimming were resolved from the DNA. This sample carries about 64,000 clones, around 80% of them seen once, and the ten largest clones take around 5.9%. Germline V gene lookup returns CDR1 KGHSH and CDR2 LQKENI. The CDR3 is 13 amino acids. Trimming shortened V by 0 bases and J by 7 bases, and 6 bases separated the two germline ends.

The TCR was taken from a woman in her fifties or sixties with acute or convalescent COVID-19. This chain joins TRBV18 and TRBJ2-2; possibly TRBD2 for D (5 bases). The sequencing input was peripheral blood. The CDR3 DNA reads as TGTGCCAGCTCACCACCGAGGGACGGGGAGCTGTTTTTT. Amino acids: CASSPPRDGELFF. The full variable domain, with the rest looked up from reference TRBV18 and TRBJ2-2, is NAGVMQNPRHLVRRRGQEARLRCSPMKGHSHVYWYRQLPEEGLKFMVYLQKENIIDESGMPKERFSAEFPKEGPSILRIQQVVRGDSAAYFCASSPPRDGELFFGEGSRLTVL.